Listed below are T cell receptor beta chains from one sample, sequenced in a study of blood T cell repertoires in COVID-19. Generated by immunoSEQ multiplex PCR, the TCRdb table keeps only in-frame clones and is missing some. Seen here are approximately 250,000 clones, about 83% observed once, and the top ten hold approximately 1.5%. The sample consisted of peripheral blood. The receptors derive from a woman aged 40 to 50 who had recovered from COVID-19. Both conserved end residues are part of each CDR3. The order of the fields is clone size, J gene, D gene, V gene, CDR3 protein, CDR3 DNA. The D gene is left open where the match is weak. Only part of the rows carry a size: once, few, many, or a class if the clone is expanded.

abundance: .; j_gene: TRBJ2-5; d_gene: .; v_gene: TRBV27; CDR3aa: CASSSDATGQETQYF; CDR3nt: TGTGCCAGCAGCTCAGACGCGACAGGTCAAGAGACCCAGTACTTC
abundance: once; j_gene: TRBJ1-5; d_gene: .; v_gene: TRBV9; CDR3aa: CASSGGGNQPQHF; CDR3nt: TGTGCCAGCAGCGGGGGGGGCAATCAGCCCCAGCATTTT
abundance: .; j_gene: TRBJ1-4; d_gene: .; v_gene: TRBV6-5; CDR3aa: CAHAAERNEKLFF; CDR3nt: TGTGCCCACGCCGCCGAGCGTAATGAAAAACTGTTTTTT
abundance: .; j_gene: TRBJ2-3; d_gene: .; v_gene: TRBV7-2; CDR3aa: CASSQYRETQYF; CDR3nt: TGTGCCAGCAGCCAATACCGAGAGACGCAGTATTTT
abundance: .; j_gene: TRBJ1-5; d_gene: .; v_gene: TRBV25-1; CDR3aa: CASSGRGGGNQPQHF; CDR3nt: TGTGCCAGCAGCGGGAGGGGTGGCGGCAATCAGCCCCAGCATTTT
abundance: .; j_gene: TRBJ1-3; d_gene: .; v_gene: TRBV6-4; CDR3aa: CASTGATGGGRNTIYF; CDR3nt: TGTGCCAGCACAGGGGCGACAGGAGGCGGAAGAAACACCATATATTTT
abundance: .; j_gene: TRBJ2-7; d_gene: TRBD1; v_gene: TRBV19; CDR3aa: CASSFGQDSYEQYF; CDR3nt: TGTGCCAGTAGCTTTGGACAGGACTCCTACGAGCAGTACTTC
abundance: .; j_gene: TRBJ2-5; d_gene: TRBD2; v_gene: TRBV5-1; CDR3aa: CASSLGFAGEGETQYF; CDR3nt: TGCGCCAGCAGCTTGGGATTTGCGGGGGAAGGAGAGACCCAGTACTTC
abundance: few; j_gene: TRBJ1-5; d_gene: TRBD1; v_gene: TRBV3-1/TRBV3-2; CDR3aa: CASSDGGRGLNQPQHF; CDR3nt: TGTGCCAGCAGTGATGGAGGCAGGGGGCTCAATCAGCCCCAGCATTTT
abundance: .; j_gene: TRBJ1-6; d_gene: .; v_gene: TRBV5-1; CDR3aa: CASSWGDADPGSPLHF; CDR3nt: TGCGCCAGCAGCTGGGGCGACGCAGACCCGGGTTCACCCCTCCACTTT
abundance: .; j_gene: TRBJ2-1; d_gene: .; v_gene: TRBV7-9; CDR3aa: CASSLWGGRGLINEQFF; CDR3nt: TGTGCCAGCAGCTTGTGGGGCGGGCGGGGATTGATCAATGAGCAGTTCTTC
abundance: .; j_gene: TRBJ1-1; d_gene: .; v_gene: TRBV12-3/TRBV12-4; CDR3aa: CASSLPPLEAFF; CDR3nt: TGTGCCAGCAGTTTACCCCCACTTGAAGCTTTCTTT
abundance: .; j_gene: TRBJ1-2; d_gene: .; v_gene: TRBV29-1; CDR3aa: CSVAWTADYGYTF; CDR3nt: TGCAGCGTTGCTTGGACAGCTGACTATGGCTACACCTTC
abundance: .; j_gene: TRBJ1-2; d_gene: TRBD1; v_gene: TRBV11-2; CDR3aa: CASSLPGTGGTNYGYTF; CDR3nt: TGTGCCAGCAGCTTACCCGGGACAGGGGGAACTAACTATGGCTACACCTTC
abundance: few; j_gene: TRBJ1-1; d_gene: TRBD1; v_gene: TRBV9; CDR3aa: CASSVEKQGQTEAFF; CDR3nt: TGTGCCAGCAGCGTAGAGAAACAGGGGCAGACTGAAGCTTTCTTT
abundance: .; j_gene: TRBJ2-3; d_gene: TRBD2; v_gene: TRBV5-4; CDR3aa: CASSTGTSGGTDTQYF; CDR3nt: TGTGCCAGCAGCACCGGGACTAGCGGGGGAACAGATACGCAGTATTTT